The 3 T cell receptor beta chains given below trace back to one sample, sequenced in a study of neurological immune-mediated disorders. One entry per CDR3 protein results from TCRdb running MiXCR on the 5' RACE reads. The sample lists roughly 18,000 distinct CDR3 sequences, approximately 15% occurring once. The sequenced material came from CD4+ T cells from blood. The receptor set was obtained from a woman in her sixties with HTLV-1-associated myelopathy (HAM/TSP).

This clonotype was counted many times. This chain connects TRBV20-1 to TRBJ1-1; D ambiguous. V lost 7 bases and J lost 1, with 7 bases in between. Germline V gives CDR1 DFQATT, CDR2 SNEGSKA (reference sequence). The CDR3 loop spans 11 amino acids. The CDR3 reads CSGWGNTEAFF. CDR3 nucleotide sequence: TGCAGTGGTTGGGGGAACACTGAAGCTTTCTTT.

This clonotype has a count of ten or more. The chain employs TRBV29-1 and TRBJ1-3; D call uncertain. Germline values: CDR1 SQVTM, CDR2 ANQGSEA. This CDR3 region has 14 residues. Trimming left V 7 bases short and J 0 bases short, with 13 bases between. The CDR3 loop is CSAAVLSSGNTIYF. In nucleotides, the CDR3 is TGCAGCGCGGCAGTGCTGTCCTCTGGAAACACCATATATTTT.

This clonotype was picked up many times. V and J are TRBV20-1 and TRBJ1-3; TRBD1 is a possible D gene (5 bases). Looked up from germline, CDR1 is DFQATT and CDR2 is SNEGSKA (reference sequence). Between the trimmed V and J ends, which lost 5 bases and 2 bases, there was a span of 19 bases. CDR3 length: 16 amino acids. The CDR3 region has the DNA TGCAGTGCTCTTCACGCGGTTGGGGGGGCTGGAAACACCATATATTTT. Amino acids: CSALHAVGGAGNTIYF.